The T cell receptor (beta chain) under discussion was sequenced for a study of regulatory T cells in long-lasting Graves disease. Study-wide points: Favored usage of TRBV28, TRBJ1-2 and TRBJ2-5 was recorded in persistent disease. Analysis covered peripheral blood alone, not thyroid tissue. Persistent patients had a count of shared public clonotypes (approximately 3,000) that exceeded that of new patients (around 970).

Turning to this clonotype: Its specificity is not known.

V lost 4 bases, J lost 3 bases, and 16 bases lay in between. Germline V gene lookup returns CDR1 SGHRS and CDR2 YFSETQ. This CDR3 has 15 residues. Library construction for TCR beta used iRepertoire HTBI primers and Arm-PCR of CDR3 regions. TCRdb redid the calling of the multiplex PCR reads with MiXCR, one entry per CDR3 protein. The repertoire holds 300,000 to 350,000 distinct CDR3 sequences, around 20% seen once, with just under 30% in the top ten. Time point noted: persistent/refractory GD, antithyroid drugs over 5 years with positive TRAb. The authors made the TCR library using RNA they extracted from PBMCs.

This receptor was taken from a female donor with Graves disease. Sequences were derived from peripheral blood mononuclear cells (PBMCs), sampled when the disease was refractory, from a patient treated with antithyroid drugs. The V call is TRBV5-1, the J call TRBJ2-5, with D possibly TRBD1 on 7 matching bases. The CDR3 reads CASSRGYGTEETQYF. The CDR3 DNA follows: TGCGCCAGCAGCCGGGGGTACGGGACAGAAGAGACCCAGTACTTC.